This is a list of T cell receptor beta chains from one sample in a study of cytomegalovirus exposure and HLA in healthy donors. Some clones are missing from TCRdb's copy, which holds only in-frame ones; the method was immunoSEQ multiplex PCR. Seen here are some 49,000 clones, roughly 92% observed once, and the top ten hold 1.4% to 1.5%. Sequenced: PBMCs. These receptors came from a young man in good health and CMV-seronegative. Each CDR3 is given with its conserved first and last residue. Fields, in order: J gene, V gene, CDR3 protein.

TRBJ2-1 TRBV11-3 CASSLGGWVGEQFF
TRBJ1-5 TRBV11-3 CASSPTVGGDNQPQHF
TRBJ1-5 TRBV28 CASSYSNQPQHF
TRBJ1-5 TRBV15 CATSSSGQGAGQPQHF
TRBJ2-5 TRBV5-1 CASSFTGTGIEETQYF
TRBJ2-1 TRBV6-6 CASAGRREYHEQFF
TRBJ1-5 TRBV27 CASSPQGAKGNQPQHF
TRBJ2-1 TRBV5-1 CASSLDGSSYNEQFF
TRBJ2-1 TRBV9 CASSVFGDTNYNEQFF
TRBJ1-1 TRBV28 CASNLLGGENTEAFF
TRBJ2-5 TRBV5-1 CASSYRGMETQYF
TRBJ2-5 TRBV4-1 CASSPPTGVETQYF
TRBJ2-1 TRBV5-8 CASSFGSTEQFF
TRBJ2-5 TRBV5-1 CASSLAGYQETQYF
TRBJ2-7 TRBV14 CASAGDTYEQYF
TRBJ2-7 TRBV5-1 CASSPTPGQGAYEQYF
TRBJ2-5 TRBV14 CASSQVGTRGRETQYF
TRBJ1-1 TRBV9 CASSPLTGIKNTEAFF
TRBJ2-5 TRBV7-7 CASSPGTLETQYF
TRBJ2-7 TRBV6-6 CASSPQTTSSYEQYF
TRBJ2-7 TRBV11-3 CASSAPPGSGRRRYEQYF
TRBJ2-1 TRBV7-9 CASSMTAPEQFF
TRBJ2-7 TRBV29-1 CSVVTSGRVYEQYF
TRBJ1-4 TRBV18 CASSPLSGVEKLFF
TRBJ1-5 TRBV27 CASSDRGGRNQPQHF
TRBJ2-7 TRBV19 CASSGRGLVEQYF
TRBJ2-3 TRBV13 CASSSLAGEGWSTDTQYF
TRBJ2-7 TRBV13 CASSFVGSSYEQYF
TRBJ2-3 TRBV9 CASSAGQGVDTQYF
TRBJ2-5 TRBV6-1 CASSAPVGGGAKKTQYF
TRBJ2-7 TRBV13 CASTLAGTYEQYF
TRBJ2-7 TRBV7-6 CASSLGSGLVRNEQYF
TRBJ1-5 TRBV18 CASSRGEEPQHF
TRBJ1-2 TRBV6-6 CASSGGQGFQDGYTF
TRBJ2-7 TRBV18 CASSPQGSEQYF
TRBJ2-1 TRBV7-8 CASSSLPGTGHNEQFF
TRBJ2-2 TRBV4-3 CASSPRAPGVNTGELFF
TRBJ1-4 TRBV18 CASSPHHATNEKLFF
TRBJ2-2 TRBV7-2 CASSLRLAGRTGELFF
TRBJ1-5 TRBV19 CASRDRLNQPQHF
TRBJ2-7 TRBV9 CASSVGGSELYEQYF